The clone carrying this TCR beta chain was seen a few times. In germline, CDR1 is SGHTA, CDR2 FQGNSA. Germline trimming cut 3 bases from V and 5 bases from J; bases unmatched to any gene: 6. This CDR3 contains 15 residues. The data were taken from a study of blood T cell repertoires in COVID-19. Method: immunoSEQ multiplex PCR; TCRdb's copy keeps in-frame clones and lacks some. The sample shows about 100,000 clones, 80% of them seen only once. This TCR was sampled from a human donor in a cohort sampled during active COVID-19. Sequences were obtained from peripheral blood. The rearrangement joins TRBV7-2 to TRBJ1-5, with 8 positions matching TRBD1. The CDR3 nucleotides are TGTGCCAGCAGCTTGGGTCCAGGGGGCCATCAGCCCCAGCATTTT. Its translation: CASSLGPGGHQPQHF.